A single sample gave rise to the 14 T cell receptor beta chains below, sequenced in a study of cytomegalovirus exposure and HLA in healthy donors. In the PCR, 60 Vbeta and 13 Jbeta primers were used. Measured with immunoSEQ multiplex PCR; TCRdb has only the in-frame clones, and not every one. Of over 100,000 clones listed, approximately 80% are singletons. The source material was PBMCs. Receptors were obtained from a woman in her 30s in good health and CMV-seronegative.

The J gene is TRBJ2-1, the V gene TRBV7-2; TRBD2 agrees at 10 bases. Per germline, CDR1 SGHTA and CDR2 FQGNSA. Trimming cost V 1 base and J 6 bases; bases outside gene matches: 3. The CDR3 is 15 amino acids. DNA of the CDR3: TGTGCCAGCAGCTTAGGGTGGACTAGCGGCAATGAGCAGTTCTTC. Translation gives CASSLGWTSGNEQFF.

The V and J genes are TRBV19 and TRBJ2-7; D not certain. From germline, CDR1 is LNHDA and CDR2 SQIVND (reference sequence). The CDR3 extends over 11 amino acids. The V gene lost 5 bases and the J gene lost 4 bases, with 6 bases spanning the gap. As DNA, the CDR3 is TGTGCCAGTAGTTCCGAGTACGAGCAGTACTTC. Its protein is CASSSEYEQYF.

This clone was recorded only once. The chain couples TRBV15 to TRBJ2-7; 10 bases align to TRBD2. CDR3 length: 15 amino acids. Germline CDR1 and CDR2: LNHNV and YYDKDF (reference sequence). V was clipped by 0 bases and J by 6 bases; unmatched bases: 5. The CDR3 region is CATSRDLAGDGEQYF. The CDR3 coding sequence is TGTGCCACCAGCAGAGATCTAGCGGGAGACGGCGAGCAGTACTTC. The whole variable domain, filled in from reference TRBV15 and TRBJ2-7, reads DAMVIQNPRYQVTQFGKPVTLSCSQTLNHNVMYWYQQKSSQAPKLLFHYYDKDFNNEADTPDNFQSRRPNTSFCFLDIRSPGLGDTAMYLCATSRDLAGDGEQYFGPGTRLTVT.

The rearrangement uses TRBV7-2 and TRBJ2-5; D ambiguous. V lost 5 bases and J lost 4, with 14 bases in between. The germline gives CDR1 SGHTA, CDR2 FQGNSA. CDR3 length: 14 amino acids. The CDR3: CASSGRSGRETQYF. The CDR3 coding sequence is TGTGCCAGCAGCGGCAGGTCAGGTCGAGAGACCCAGTACTTC.

This chain connects TRBV2 to TRBJ2-7; D possibly corresponds to TRBD1 (5 bases). CDR1 SNHLY and CDR2 FYNNEI come from the germline V gene. The CDR3 consists of 12 residues. Trimming stripped 6 bases from V and 0 bases from J, with 6 bases between. CDR3 sequence reads: CASRGDSYEQYF. Written as DNA, the CDR3 is TGTGCCAGCAGAGGGGACTCCTACGAGCAGTACTTC.

A word on this clone: At one boundary the junction diverges from the germline segment, which might be a read error. The J gene is TRBJ2-7, the V gene TRBV6-1, with D possibly being TRBD2 (6 bases). The germline V gene encodes CDR1 MNHNS and CDR2 SASEGT. The CDR3 totals 13 residues. CDR3 sequence (DNA): TGTGCCTCAACCGGGACTCGTTCCTCCGAGCAGTACTTC. It yields the protein CASTGTRSSEQYF.

Comments on this clone: Mismatch with germline at one junction end may stem from a read error. The chain recombines TRBV7-9 with TRBJ2-5, with 10 bases fitting TRBD1. Germline assignment: CDR1 SEHNR and CDR2 FQNEAQ (reference sequence). The CDR3 runs 16 residues. CDR3 sequence reads: CSSTPYETGGWETQYF. In DNA form, the CDR3 reads TGTTCCAGCACCCCATATGAGACAGGGGGCTGGGAGACCCAGTACTTC. Drawing the rest from reference TRBV7-9 and TRBJ2-5, the complete variable domain is DTGVSQNPRHKITKRGQNVTFRCDPISEHNRLYWYRQTLGQGPEFLTYFQNEAQLEKSRLLSDRFSAERPKGSFSTLEIQRTEQGDSAMYLCSSTPYETGGWETQYFGPGTRLLVL.

This chain joins TRBV18 and TRBJ2-3; TRBD2 agrees at 8 bases. The CDR3 spans 17 residues. The germline V gene encodes CDR1 KGHSH and CDR2 LQKENI. V was pared by 3 bases and J by 0 bases, with 8 bases of the junction left unmatched. CDR3 protein: CASSPRGGAGSTDTQYF. The CDR3 DNA reads as TGTGCCAGCTCACCCCGGGGGGGAGCGGGAAGCACAGATACGCAGTATTTT.

V usage is TRBV7-2 and J usage is TRBJ2-7; possibly TRBD1 for D (5 bases). Germline V gene data show CDR1 as SGHTA and CDR2 as FQGNSA. The CDR3 length is 14 residues. V lost 5 bases, J lost 4 bases, and 15 bases lay in between. CDR3: CASSPTRARYEQYF. In nucleotides, the CDR3 is TGTGCCAGCAGCCCCACCAGGGCGCGTTACGAGCAGTACTTC. The full variable domain, its missing parts supplied by reference TRBV7-2 and TRBJ2-7, is GAGVSQSPSNKVTEKGKDVELRCDPISGHTALYWYRQSLGQGLEFLIYFQGNSAPDKSGLPSDRFSAERTGGSVSTLTIQRTQQEDSAVYLCASSPTRARYEQYFGPGTRLTVT.

The chain uses TRBV5-1 and TRBJ1-1; D remains unclear. V lost 0 bases and J 4 bases, leaving 13 bases between the germline ends. The germline V gene has CDR1 SGHRS and CDR2 YFSETQ. The CDR3 is made up of 15 amino acids. Here the CDR3 DNA reads TGCGCCAGCAGCTTGGACCCCTCTCGAGGCACTGAAGCTTTCTTT. Translation: CASSLDPSRGTEAFF.

The gene calls are TRBV7-9 and TRBJ2-5; tentatively, D is TRBD1 (6 bases). The CDR3 sequence is 15 residues long. V was clipped by 3 bases and J by 3 bases, with 14 bases between them. Per the germline V gene, CDR1 is SEHNR and CDR2 is FQNEAQ (reference sequence). Here the CDR3 reads CASSFFGDKEETQYF. CDR3 bases: TGTGCCAGCAGCTTCTTCGGGGACAAAGAAGAGACCCAGTACTTC.

V is TRBV27 and J is TRBJ2-4; a possible D gene is TRBD1 (6 bases). CDR1 is MNHEY, CDR2 SMNVEV, per germline (reference sequence). There are 14 residues in the CDR3. Between the trimmed V and J ends, which lost 2 bases and 6 bases, there was a span of 11 bases. The CDR3 region is CASSLGGQPNIQYF. As DNA, the CDR3 is TGTGCCAGCAGTTTAGGAGGACAGCCAAACATTCAGTACTTC.

The chain links TRBV5-5 to TRBJ1-4, with unresolved D. This CDR3 contains 16 residues. Germline V gene lookup returns CDR1 SGHKS and CDR2 YYEKEE (reference sequence). V was trimmed by 2 bases and J by 7 bases, leaving 18 bases between them. CDR3 nucleotide sequence: TGTGCCAGCAGCTTAATCCCGTCCGAGGGTGGTGAAAAACTGTTTTTT. It encodes CASSLIPSEGGEKLFF.

The rearrangement uses TRBV5-1 and TRBJ2-7; D perhaps matches TRBD2 (6 bases). V was clipped by 2 bases and J by 4 bases, with 22 bases between them. This CDR3 has 17 amino acids. Germline CDR1 reads SGHRS; CDR2 reads YFSETQ. In DNA form, the CDR3 reads TGCGCCAGCAGCTTAGAAAAAGCGGGCCCAACTACTTACGAGCAGTACTTC. It is translated as CASSLEKAGPTTYEQYF.